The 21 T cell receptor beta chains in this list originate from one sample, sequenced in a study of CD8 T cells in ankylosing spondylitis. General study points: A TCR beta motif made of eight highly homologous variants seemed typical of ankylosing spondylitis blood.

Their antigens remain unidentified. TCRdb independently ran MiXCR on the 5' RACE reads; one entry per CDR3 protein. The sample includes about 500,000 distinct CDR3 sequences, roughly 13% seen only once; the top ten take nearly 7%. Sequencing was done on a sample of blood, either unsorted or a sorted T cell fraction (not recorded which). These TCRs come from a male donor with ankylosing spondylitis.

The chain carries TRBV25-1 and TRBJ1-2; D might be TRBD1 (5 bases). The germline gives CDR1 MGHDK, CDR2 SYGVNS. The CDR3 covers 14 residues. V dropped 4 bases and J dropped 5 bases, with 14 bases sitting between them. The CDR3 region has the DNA TGTGCCAGCAGTGCAGACAGCTCGGGTTATGGCTACACCTTC. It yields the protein CASSADSSGYGYTF.

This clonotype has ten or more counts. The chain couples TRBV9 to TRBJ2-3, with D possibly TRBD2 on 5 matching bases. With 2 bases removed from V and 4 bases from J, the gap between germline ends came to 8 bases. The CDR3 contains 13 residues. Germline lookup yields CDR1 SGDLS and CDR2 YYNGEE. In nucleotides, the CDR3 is TGTGCCAGCAGCGTTCTAGCCGCAGATACGCAGTATTTT. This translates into CASSVLAADTQYF. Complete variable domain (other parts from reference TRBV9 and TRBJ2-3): DSGVTQTPKHLITATGQRVTLRCSPRSGDLSVYWYQQSLDQGLQFLIQYYNGEERAKGNILERFSAQQFPDLHSELNLSSLELGDSALYFCASSVLAADTQYFGPGTRLTVL.

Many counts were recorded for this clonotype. The CDR3 reads CASSPRWGGRRYNEQFF. Written as DNA, the CDR3 is TGTGCCAGCAGCCCCAGATGGGGAGGCAGACGGTACAATGAGCAGTTCTTC. The V call is TRBV7-9, the J call TRBJ2-1, with D possibly being TRBD2 (6 bases). V gave up 5 bases and J gave up 4 bases, with 21 bases separating them. The length of the CDR3 is 17 residues. CDR1 SEHNR and CDR2 FQNEAQ come from the germline V gene (reference sequence). Full variable domain (outside the CDR3, taken from reference TRBV7-9 and TRBJ2-1): DTGVSQNPRHKITKRGQNVTFRCDPISEHNRLYWYRQTLGQGPEFLTYFQNEAQLEKSRLLSDRFSAERPKGSFSTLEIQRTEQGDSAMYLCASSPRWGGRRYNEQFFGPGTRLTVL.

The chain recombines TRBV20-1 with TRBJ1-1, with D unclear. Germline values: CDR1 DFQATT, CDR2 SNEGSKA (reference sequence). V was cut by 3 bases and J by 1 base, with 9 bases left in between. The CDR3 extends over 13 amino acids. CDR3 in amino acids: CSARFWQNTEAFF. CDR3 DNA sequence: TGCAGTGCTAGGTTTTGGCAGAACACTGAAGCTTTCTTT.

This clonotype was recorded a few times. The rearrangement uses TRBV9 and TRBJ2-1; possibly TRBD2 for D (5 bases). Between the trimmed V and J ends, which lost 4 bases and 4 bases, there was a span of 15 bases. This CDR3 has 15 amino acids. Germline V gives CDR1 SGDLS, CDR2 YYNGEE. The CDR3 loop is CASSPRGNSYNEQFF. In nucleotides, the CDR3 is TGTGCCAGCAGCCCCCGGGGAAATTCGTACAATGAGCAGTTCTTC.

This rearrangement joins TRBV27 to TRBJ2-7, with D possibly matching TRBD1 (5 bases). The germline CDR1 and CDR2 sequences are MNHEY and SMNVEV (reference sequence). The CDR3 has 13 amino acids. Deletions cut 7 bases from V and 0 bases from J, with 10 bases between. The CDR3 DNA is TGTGCCAGCATGCGCCAGGGCTCCTACGAGCAGTACTTC. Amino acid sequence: CASMRQGSYEQYF.

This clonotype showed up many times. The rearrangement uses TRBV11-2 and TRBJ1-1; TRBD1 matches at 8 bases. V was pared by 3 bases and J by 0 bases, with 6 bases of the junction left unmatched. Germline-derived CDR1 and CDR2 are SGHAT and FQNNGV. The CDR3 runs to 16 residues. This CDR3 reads CASSFGTGRLNTEAFF. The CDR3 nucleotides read TGTGCCAGCAGCTTCGGGACAGGCCGTCTGAACACTGAAGCTTTCTTT.

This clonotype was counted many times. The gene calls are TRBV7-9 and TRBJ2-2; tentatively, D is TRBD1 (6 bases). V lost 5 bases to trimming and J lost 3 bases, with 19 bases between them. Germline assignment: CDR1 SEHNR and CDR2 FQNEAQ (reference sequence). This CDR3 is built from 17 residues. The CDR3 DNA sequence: TGTGCCAGCAGCCCGCCCGGGACAAGGGGGTACACCGGGGAGCTGTTTTTT. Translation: CASSPPGTRGYTGELFF.

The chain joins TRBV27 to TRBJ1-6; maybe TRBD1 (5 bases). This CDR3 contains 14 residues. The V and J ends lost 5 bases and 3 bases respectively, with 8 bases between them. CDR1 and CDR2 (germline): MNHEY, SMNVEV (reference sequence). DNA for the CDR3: TGTGCCAGCAGTCCGGGGGGCTATAATTCACCCCTCCACTTT. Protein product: CASSPGGYNSPLHF.

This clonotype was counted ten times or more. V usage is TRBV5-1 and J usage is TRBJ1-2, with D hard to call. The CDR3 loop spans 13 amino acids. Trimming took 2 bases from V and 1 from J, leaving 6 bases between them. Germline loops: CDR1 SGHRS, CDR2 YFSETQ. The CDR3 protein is CASSLGSNYGYTF. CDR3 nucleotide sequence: TGCGCCAGCAGCTTAGGCAGTAACTATGGCTACACCTTC.

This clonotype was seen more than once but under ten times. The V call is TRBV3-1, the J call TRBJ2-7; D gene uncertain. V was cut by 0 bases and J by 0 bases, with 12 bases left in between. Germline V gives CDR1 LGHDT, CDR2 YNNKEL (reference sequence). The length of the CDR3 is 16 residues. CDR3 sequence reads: CASSQDLAESSYEQYF. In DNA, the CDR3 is TGTGCCAGCAGCCAAGATTTGGCGGAGAGCTCCTACGAGCAGTACTTC.

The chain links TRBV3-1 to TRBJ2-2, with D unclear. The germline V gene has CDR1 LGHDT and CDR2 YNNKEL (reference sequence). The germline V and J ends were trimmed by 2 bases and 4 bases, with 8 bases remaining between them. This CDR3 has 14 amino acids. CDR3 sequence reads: CASSQRTPTGELFF. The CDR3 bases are TGTGCCAGCAGCCAAAGAACACCCACCGGGGAGCTGTTTTTT.

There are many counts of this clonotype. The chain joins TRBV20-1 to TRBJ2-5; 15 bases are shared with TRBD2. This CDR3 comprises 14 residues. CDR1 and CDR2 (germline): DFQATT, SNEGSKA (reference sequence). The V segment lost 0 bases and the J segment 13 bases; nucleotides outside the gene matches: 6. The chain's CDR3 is CSARDWGLAGGGYF. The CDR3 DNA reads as TGCAGTGCTAGAGATTGGGGACTAGCGGGGGGCGGGTACTTC.

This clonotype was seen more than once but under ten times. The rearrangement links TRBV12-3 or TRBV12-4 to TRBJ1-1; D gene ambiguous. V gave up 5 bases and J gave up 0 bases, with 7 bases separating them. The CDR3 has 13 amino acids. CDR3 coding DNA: TGTGCCAGCAGTCGTCAGGTGAACACTGAAGCTTTCTTT. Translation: CASSRQVNTEAFF.

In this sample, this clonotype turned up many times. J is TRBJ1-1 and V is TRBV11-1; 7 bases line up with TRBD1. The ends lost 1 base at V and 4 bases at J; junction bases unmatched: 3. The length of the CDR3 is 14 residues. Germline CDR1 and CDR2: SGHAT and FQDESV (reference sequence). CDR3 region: CASSLGRGTTEAFF. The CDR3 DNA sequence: TGTGCCAGCAGCTTAGGCAGGGGGACCACTGAAGCTTTCTTT.

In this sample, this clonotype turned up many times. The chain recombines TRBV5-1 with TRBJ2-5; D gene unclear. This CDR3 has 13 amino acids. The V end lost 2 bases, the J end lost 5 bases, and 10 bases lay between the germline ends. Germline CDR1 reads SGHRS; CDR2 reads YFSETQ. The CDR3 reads CASSLLVSETQYF. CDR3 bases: TGCGCCAGCAGCTTACTCGTCTCGGAGACCCAGTACTTC.

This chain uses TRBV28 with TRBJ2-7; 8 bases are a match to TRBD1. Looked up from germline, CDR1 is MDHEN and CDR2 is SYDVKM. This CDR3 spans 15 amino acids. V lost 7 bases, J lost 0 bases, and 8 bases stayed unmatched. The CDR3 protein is CASTSAGTGSYEQYV. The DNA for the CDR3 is TGTGCCAGCACCTCGGCCGGGACAGGCTCCTACGAGCAGTACGTC.

The DNA of the CDR3 is TGTGCCACCAGCAGAGAGGGGACCCCAGGAGAAAAACTGTTTTTT. Translation gives CATSREGTPGEKLFF. This chain connects TRBV15 to TRBJ1-4; D perhaps matches TRBD1 (5 bases). CDR1 and CDR2 (germline): LNHNV, YYDKDF (reference sequence). V lost 0 bases to trimming and J lost 8 bases, with 13 bases between them. The CDR3 covers 15 residues.

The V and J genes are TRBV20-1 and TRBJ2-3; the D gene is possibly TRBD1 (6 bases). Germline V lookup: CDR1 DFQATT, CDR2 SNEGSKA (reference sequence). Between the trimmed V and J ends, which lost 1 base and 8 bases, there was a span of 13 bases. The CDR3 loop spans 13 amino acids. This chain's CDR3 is CSARGVEGGTQYF. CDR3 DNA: TGCAGTGCTAGAGGAGTGGAAGGGGGTACGCAGTATTTT.

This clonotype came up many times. The CDR3 sequence: CASSPDTRNQPQHF. The CDR3 region has the DNA TGCGCCAGCAGCCCCGACACACGCAATCAGCCCCAGCATTTT. This sequence joins TRBV5-1 and TRBJ1-5; D not certain. The CDR3 loop spans 14 amino acids. In germline, CDR1 is SGHRS, CDR2 YFSETQ. V was pared by 4 bases and J by 2 bases, with 10 bases between.

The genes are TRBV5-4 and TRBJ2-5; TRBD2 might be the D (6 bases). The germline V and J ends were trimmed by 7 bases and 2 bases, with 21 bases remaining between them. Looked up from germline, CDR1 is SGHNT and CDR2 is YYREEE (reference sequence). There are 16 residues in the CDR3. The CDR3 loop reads CASSGGTGEGQETQYF. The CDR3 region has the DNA TGTGCCAGCTCCGGCGGGACGGGAGAGGGACAAGAGACCCAGTACTTC.